Reported below is one T cell receptor beta chain. What this receptor recognizes is not known. Per-base qualities were not stored, and no clone one base away is much larger. The data are from a study of beta chain features in type 1 diabetes (dated by TCRdb to the late 2010s). Broadly, across the study: Mean age, gender distribution, total cell number and subset yield did not differ between patients and healthy donors. A total of roughly 100,000,000 sorted cells were examined across all samples, and the number of cells per subset was strongly correlated with RNA yield. The study compared TCRB repertoires of sorted circulating CD4+ T cell subsets between recently diagnosed type 1 diabetes patients and matched healthy donors. Naive and central memory subsets were obtained from all 30 or so donors, but regulatory and stem cell-like memory subsets were isolated from only 8 patients and roughly eight healthy donors. Findings and caveats that apply to the study as a whole: Patients with type 1 diabetes made fewer insertions and deleted more nucleotides at VDJ recombination sites, implying thymic rearrangement abnormalities. Shorter templates might be favored by PCR, yet because patient and control samples were amplified and corrected together, any such skew would affect both groups equally. HLA sub-analyses involved small numbers of individuals, so any influence of HLA type on TCRB rearrangement remained unresolved. Sequencing cDNA rather than genomic DNA could over-represent highly expressing activated cells, although activation and CD3 levels did not differ between groups. The naive, central memory and regulatory TCRB repertoires appeared to resemble one another more closely among patients than among healthy donors. In all four CD4+ subsets, TCRB CDR3 length was moderately but significantly shorter in type 1 diabetes patients.

For CDR1 and CDR2, the germline V gene lists SGHRS and YFSETQ. V is shortened by 4 bases, J by 0 bases, and the region joining them spans 11 bases. From the cysteine through the phenylalanine, the CDR3 covers 15 amino acids. The read is trimmed to its CDR3 DNA, 45 bases read in frame from base 1. All of the isolated RNA was reverse transcribed with the High Capacity cDNA Reverse Transcription Kit, so expressed TCRB transcripts were sequenced. Deep immunoSEQ sequencing was applied to naive, central memory and regulatory T cell samples, giving an average of roughly 3.5 million total reads per sample. Sorted cells were lysed in RLT buffer and RNA was extracted with DNase-treated RNeasy Micro or Mini kits, depending on cell number. To prevent cross-contamination, every cell subset was processed on its own, while patient and healthy donor samples were processed together. The immunoSEQ multiplex PCR was used to amplify TCRB sequences from cDNA, generating 87-bp fragments that spanned the CDR3 region. Sequencing of the amplicons was performed on the Illumina HiSeq platform. Turning to the authors' computational methods: Synthetic template baselines were used to correct PCR bias computationally, reads within Hamming distance 2 were collapsed, and singletons that could not be merged were discarded. Reads were aligned to IMGT to assign V, D and J genes, CDR3 length, and insertions or deletions at six rearrangement sites. Within each subset, clonotype counts were normalized to the number of sorted cells before true diversity and Gini coefficients were calculated with the tcR R package. Repertoire sharing was quantified using the overlap coefficient calculated on TCRB nucleotide sequences. Out-of-frame TCRB sequences from naive cells were analyzed to stand in for the pre-selection repertoire. The clones in this table, taken by TCRdb from immuneACCESS, are in-frame only. Not every clone is retained; where verified, under half of the shortfall comes from an unresolved V gene, and the cause of the rest is unknown. V and J calls and clone size follow that table, whereas D and trimming were derived from the DNA. The sample table holds about 340,000 clones, of which roughly 13% were seen once. Roughly 0.015% of the sample rests with the top ten.

Each donor gave one peripheral blood draw, averaging approximately 120 mL, which was collected into heparinised tubes. A BD FACSAria II was used to sort naive, central memory, regulatory and stem cell-like memory CD4+ T cells with a panel that included CD45RO, CCR7, CD25, CD127, CD95 and CD27. A purity above 95% was achieved for all sorted populations. PBMCs were isolated right away by Lymphoprep density gradient centrifugation and were stained directly, without culture. So that batch effects would be minimized, each experiment stained and sorted samples in pairs, pairing one healthy donor with one patient.

The source of this sequence is a woman aged 18-29 years with type 1 diabetes. Sequencing was carried out using naive CD4+ T cells from blood. Explained via the paper, the cell subset or site label denotes: true naive CD4+ T cells. Rearrangement joined TRBV5-1 to TRBJ1-5; 6 matching bases give a weak D call of TRBD1. The CDR3 amino acid sequence is: CASSEGHHSNQPQHF. The DNA sequence follows: TGCGCCAGCAGCGAGGGACATCATAGCAATCAGCCCCAGCATTTT. Outside the CDR3, residues come from the reference TRBV5-1 and TRBJ1-5 proteins, so the full variable domain is: KAGVTQTPRYLIKTRGQQVTLSCSPISGHRSVSWYQQTPGQGLQFLFEYFSETQRNKGNFPGRFSGRQFSNSRSEMNVSTLELGDSALYLCASSEGHHSNQPQHFGDGTRLSIL.